This TCR beta chain originates from a study of T cell repertoires in cytomegalovirus infection. Turning to the study itself: Indications came from public TCR beta signatures; they pointed to CMV infection and to a matching HLA type.

The sample holds many counts of this clonotype. Its target is unknown. Via MiXCR, TCRdb re-called the reads, giving one row per CDR3 protein. The sample holds over 200,000 distinct CDR3 sequences, roughly 15% seen once. V gave up 8 bases and J gave up 0 bases, with 11 bases separating them. In germline, CDR1 is SGHTA, CDR2 FQGNSA. This CDR3 comprises 14 residues. Study-level results: Totalled public TCR beta family frequency picked out people who carried CMV plus the relevant HLA.

Sequenced sample: PBMCs. This TCR came from a human donor in good health (CMV status not recorded). Some clones in this sample may be carry-over from other donors' samples. The chain is built from TRBV7-2 and TRBJ2-1; D call uncertain. This chain's CDR3 is CASRLGSSYNEQFF. The CDR3 region has the DNA TGTGCCAGCCGGCTCGGAAGCTCCTACAATGAGCAGTTCTTC.